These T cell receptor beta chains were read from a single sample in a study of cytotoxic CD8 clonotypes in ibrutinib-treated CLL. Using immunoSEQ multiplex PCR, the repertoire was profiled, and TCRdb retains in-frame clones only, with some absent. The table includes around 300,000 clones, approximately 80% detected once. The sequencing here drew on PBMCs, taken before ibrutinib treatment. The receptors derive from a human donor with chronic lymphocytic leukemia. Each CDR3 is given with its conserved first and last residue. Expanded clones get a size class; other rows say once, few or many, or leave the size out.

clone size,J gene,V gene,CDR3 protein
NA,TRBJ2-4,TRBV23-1,CASSQGTSATKNIQYF
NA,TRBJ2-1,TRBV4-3,CASSQGTGVGEQFF
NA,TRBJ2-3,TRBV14,CASKEGALGDTQYF
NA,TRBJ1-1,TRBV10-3,CAIRDRGNTEAFF
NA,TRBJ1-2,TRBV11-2,CASQGSLNYGYTF
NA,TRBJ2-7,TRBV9,CASSESTSGRYEQYF
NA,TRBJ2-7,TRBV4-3,CASSQDTATAGATYEQYF
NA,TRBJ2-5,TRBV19,CASSVGYQETQYF
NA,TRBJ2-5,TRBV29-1,CSTGGAFDETQYF
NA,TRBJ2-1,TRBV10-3,CAIRSGTSGSSGEQFF
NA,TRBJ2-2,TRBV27,CASRRLGLTGELFF
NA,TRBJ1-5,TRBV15,CATSTFRGPGNQPQHF
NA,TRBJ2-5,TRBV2,CASRGSLRDLRETQYF
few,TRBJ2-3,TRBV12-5,CASGSGIRGGTQYF
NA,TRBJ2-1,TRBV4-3,CASSLLAGTEEQFF
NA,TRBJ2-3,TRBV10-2,CASRDFHDPQYF
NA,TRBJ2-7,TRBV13,CASSLGQRRGYEQYF
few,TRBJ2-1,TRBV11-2,CASSWGGNPYNEQFF
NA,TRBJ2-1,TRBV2,CASKGREGLEQFF
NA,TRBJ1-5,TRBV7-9,CASSLGPLNQPQHF
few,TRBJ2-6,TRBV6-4,CASTGTSLGGANVLTF
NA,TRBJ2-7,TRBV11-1,CASSPRTGVFEQYF
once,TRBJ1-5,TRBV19,CASSISPGIWSNQPQHF
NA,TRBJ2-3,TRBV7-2,CASSLASEGTRNTQYF
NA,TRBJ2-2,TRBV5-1,CASSWGGDTGELFF
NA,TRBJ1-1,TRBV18,CASSPSASENTEAFF
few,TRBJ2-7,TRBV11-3,CASSLAGTSGNSYEQYF
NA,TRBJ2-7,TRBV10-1,CASSEAGGNYEQYF
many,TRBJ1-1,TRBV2,CASSESAGGTEAFF
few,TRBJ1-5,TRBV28,CASSSFQGVRQPQHF
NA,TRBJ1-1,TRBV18,CASSPEGDTYTEAFF
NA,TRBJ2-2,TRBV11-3,CASSLGGEFTGELFF
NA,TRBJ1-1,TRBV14,CASSPNMNTEAFF